These T cell receptor beta chains were read from a single sample in a study of blood T cell repertoires in COVID-19. Profiling relied on immunoSEQ multiplex PCR, and the TCRdb table lists in-frame clones only, not all of them. The sample shows about 200,000 clones, approximately 81% of them seen only once. The specimen was peripheral blood. The receptor set was obtained from a woman of 80 years or more with acute or convalescent COVID-19. The CDR3 runs from the conserved cysteine through the conserved F or W. A D gene is named only where the DNA matches it firmly. Clone size is stated in some rows and not others, as once, few, many or a class when expanded.

TRBV5-8	TRBJ1-4	once	-	CASSLEGLLEKLFF	TGTGCCAGCAGCTTGGAGGGGCTACTTGAAAAACTGTTTTTT
TRBV18	TRBJ2-4	-	-	CASSPPGWDIQYF	TGTGCCAGCTCACCTCCGGGGTGGGACATTCAGTACTTC
TRBV7-6	TRBJ2-5	few	TRBD2	CASSLSGLAPQETQYF	TGTGCCAGCAGCCTTAGCGGACTAGCGCCCCAAGAGACCCAGTACTTC
TRBV6-6	TRBJ1-6	-	TRBD1	CASSYGTGRNNSPLHF	TGTGCCAGCAGTTACGGGACAGGGAGGAATAATTCACCCCTCCACTTT
TRBV6-5	TRBJ2-7	-	TRBD1	CASSYSLRTGGYEQYF	TGTGCCAGCAGTTACTCGCTCCGGACAGGGGGCTACGAGCAGTACTTC
TRBV18	TRBJ2-7	-	TRBD2	CASSPSSGSSYEQYF	TGTGCCAGCTCACCAAGTAGCGGGAGCTCCTACGAGCAGTACTTC
TRBV28	TRBJ2-7	-	-	CASSVRGPPPYEQYF	TGTGCCAGCAGTGTGCGGGGGCCCCCACCCTACGAGCAGTACTTC
TRBV23-1	TRBJ2-2	-	-	CASSQWSGGANTGELFF	TGCGCCAGCAGTCAATGGTCCGGGGGAGCGAACACCGGGGAGCTGTTTTTT
TRBV12-3/TRBV12-4	TRBJ1-2	-	-	CASSFDSMYGYTF	TGTGCCAGCAGTTTCGACAGTATGTATGGCTACACCTTC
TRBV15	TRBJ2-1	-	-	CATSSEAYEQFF	TGTGCCACCAGCAGTGAAGCTTATGAGCAGTTCTTC
TRBV6-2/TRBV6-3	TRBJ2-3	-	-	CASSPRLVADTQYF	TGTGCCAGCAGTCCGCGACTAGTGGCAGATACGCAGTATTTT
TRBV2	TRBJ1-6	-	-	CASTGESNSPLHF	TGTGCCAGCACCGGGGAATCTAATTCACCCCTCCACTTT
TRBV13	TRBJ1-2	-	-	CASSLRSGVNYGYTF	TGTGCCAGCAGCTTAAGATCCGGGGTTAACTATGGCTACACCTTC
TRBV7-2	TRBJ2-3	-	-	CASSVRYGLDTQYF	TGTGCCTCCTCGGTGAGGTACGGTTTAGATACGCAGTATTTT
TRBV6-5	TRBJ2-1	-	TRBD2	CASRPYSGNYNEQFF	TGTGCCAGCAGACCATATAGCGGGAACTACAATGAGCAGTTCTTC
TRBV27	TRBJ2-7	-	-	CASSLRRTAGYEQYF	TGTGCCAGCAGTTTACGCCGGACAGCCGGTTACGAGCAGTACTTC
TRBV11-2	TRBJ1-1	-	-	CASSLEGSRNTEAFF	TGTGCCAGCAGCTTAGAGGGCAGCCGGAACACTGAAGCTTTCTTT
TRBV28	TRBJ2-1	-	TRBD1	CASTIGTTGSDEQFF	TGTGCCAGCACTATAGGTACGACAGGGTCGGATGAGCAGTTCTTC
TRBV18	TRBJ1-2	-	TRBD1	CASSPTRDSNYGYTF	TGTGCCAGCTCACCTACTAGGGACAGCAACTATGGCTACACCTTC
TRBV7-2	TRBJ2-2	-	TRBD2	CASSRTSGANTGELFF	TGTGCCAGCAGCCGGACTAGCGGGGCGAACACCGGGGAGCTGTTTTTT
TRBV7-2	TRBJ1-5	-	-	CASSLQWGRDQPQHF	TGTGCCAGCAGCTTACAATGGGGGCGAGATCAGCCCCAGCATTTT
TRBV4-3	TRBJ2-7	-	-	CASSQKMSTSLATAYEQYF	TGCGCCAGCAGCCAAAAGATGTCCACTAGCTTGGCTACGGCCTACGAGCAGTACTTC
TRBV2	TRBJ1-5	-	TRBD1	CASRGTGGSQPQHF	TGTGCCAGCAGAGGTACAGGGGGCAGTCAGCCCCAGCATTTT
TRBV11-2	TRBJ2-7	-	-	CASSIALAVRYEQYF	TGTGCCAGCAGCATAGCTCTAGCTGTTCGCTACGAGCAGTACTTC
TRBV5-1	TRBJ2-2	-	TRBD2	CASSWGLLNTGELFF	TGCGCCAGCAGCTGGGGACTACTGAACACCGGGGAGCTGTTTTTT
TRBV20-1	TRBJ2-7	-	-	CSASYAGRGGLEQYF	TGCAGTGCTAGTTATGCCGGAAGGGGGGGACTCGAGCAGTACTTC
TRBV6-6	TRBJ2-7	-	-	CASSSSIDRPPYEQYF	TGTGCCAGCAGTTCCTCCATTGACAGGCCCCCCTACGAGCAGTACTTC
TRBV11-2	TRBJ1-1	-	TRBD1	CASSDRQGRGTEAFF	TGTGCCAGCAGCGACCGACAGGGCCGGGGCACTGAAGCTTTCTTT
TRBV7-2	TRBJ2-5	-	TRBD1	CASSSVPGQGGRVTQYF	TGTGCCAGCAGCTCAGTCCCGGGACAGGGGGGAAGAGTCACCCAGTACTTC
TRBV6-4	TRBJ2-3	-	-	CASSDSLSTDTQYF	TGTGCCAGCAGTGACTCGCTATCCACAGATACGCAGTATTTT
TRBV11-1	TRBJ2-1	-	TRBD1	CASSRTGADEQFF	TGTGCCAGCAGCCGGACAGGGGCCGATGAGCAGTTCTTC
TRBV3-1/TRBV3-2	TRBJ2-2	-	-	CASSQAGDTGELFF	TGTGCCAGCAGCCAGGCAGGGGACACCGGGGAGCTGTTTTTT
TRBV4-1	TRBJ2-7	once	TRBD1	CASSHLRGTYEQYF	TGCGCCAGCAGCCACCTCAGGGGGACCTACGAGCAGTACTTC
TRBV6-5	TRBJ1-5	-	-	CASTRHLDQPQHF	TGTGCCAGCACCCGACACCTCGATCAGCCCCAGCATTTT
TRBV11-2	TRBJ1-4	-	TRBD1	CASRNPGQGREKLFF	TGTGCCAGCAGAAATCCGGGACAGGGTCGTGAAAAACTGTTTTTT
TRBV2	TRBJ2-7	-	-	CASSVTPSSYEQYF	TGTGCCAGCAGTGTTACTCCTAGCTCCTACGAGCAGTACTTC
TRBV6-6	TRBJ2-2	-	-	CASSYSSGVHTGELFF	TGTGCCAGCAGTTACTCGTCGGGAGTGCACACCGGGGAGCTGTTTTTT
TRBV7-6	TRBJ2-7	-	TRBD2	CASSLAPAGDYGEQYF	TGTGCCAGCAGCTTAGCCCCAGCGGGAGATTACGGTGAGCAGTACTTC
TRBV5-1	TRBJ2-3	-	-	CASSFLSPNTQYF	TGCGCCAGCAGCTTTCTGAGTCCAAATACGCAGTATTTT
TRBV30	TRBJ2-7	-	TRBD1	CAWSIWTGGEQYF	TGTGCCTGGAGTATTTGGACAGGGGGGGAGCAGTACTTC
TRBV10-3	TRBJ2-2	-	TRBD2	CAISESTSGSRNTGELFF	TGTGCCATCAGTGAGTCTACTAGCGGGAGCCGGAACACCGGGGAGCTGTTTTTT
TRBV7-9	TRBJ1-4	-	-	CASTSMAGRNEKLFF	TGTGCCAGCACCTCAATGGCGGGGCGGAATGAAAAACTGTTTTTT
TRBV18	TRBJ2-3	-	-	CASSPYAGYTDTQYF	TGTGCCAGCTCACCATATGCAGGGTACACAGATACGCAGTATTTT
TRBV18	TRBJ2-7	-	TRBD2	CASSPLSGRGVYEQYF	TGTGCCAGCTCACCTCTTAGCGGGAGGGGAGTTTACGAGCAGTACTTC
TRBV19	TRBJ2-1	once	-	CASSIGERPWDRQFF	TGTGCCAGTAGTATAGGGGAGCGCCCCTGGGATAGGCAGTTCTTC
TRBV10-3	TRBJ2-1	once	TRBD1	CAISLGQGPSEQFF	TGTGCCATCAGTTTGGGACAGGGACCTAGTGAGCAGTTCTTC
TRBV28	TRBJ1-5	-	-	CASSFARGQPQHF	TGTGCCAGCAGTTTCGCGCGGGGACAGCCCCAGCATTTT
TRBV28	TRBJ1-2	-	TRBD1	CASSSPGQGKYGYTF	TGTGCCAGCAGCTCCCCGGGACAGGGAAAATATGGCTACACCTTC
TRBV7-2	TRBJ2-3	-	TRBD2	CASSFSGASTDTQYF	TGTGCCAGCAGCTTTAGCGGGGCTAGCACAGATACGCAGTATTTT
TRBV19	TRBJ2-3	once	TRBD1	CASRLGQGTDTQYF	TGTGCCAGTAGGTTGGGACAGGGGACAGATACGCAGTATTTT
TRBV4-1	TRBJ2-5	-	TRBD1	CASSQVTGGAVGTQYF	TGCGCCAGCAGCCAAGTTACAGGGGGCGCGGTTGGGACCCAGTACTTC
TRBV10-3	TRBJ2-3	-	TRBD2	CAISESPSGRAGGTDTQYF	TGTGCCATCAGTGAGTCGCCCAGCGGGAGGGCCGGGGGGACAGATACGCAGTATTTT
TRBV29-1	TRBJ2-1	-	-	CSVKGDRSNNEQFF	TGCAGCGTTAAGGGTGACAGGAGTAACAATGAGCAGTTCTTC
TRBV2	TRBJ1-5	few	-	CASTSSEGFNQPQHF	TGTGCCAGCACCTCAAGCGAAGGATTCAATCAGCCCCAGCATTTT